The 5 T cell receptor beta chains given below trace back to one sample, sequenced in a study of siplizumab effects on memory and regulatory T cells (dated by TCRdb to about 2019). The receptor library was made with the immunoSEQ multiplex PCR assay. Imported from immuneACCESS, the table was reduced by TCRdb to in-frame sequences with V and J called. These copies leave out some clones; in studies compared against another copy, an unresolved V gene accounts for under half, and the cause of the remainder is not known. The sample records 100,000 or so clones, about 93% of which are singletons. The ten largest clones take up about 0.32% of the sample. Sequenced: CD4+ T cells sorted from blood. These receptors were obtained from a human donor in good health.

This clone was counted once. The rearrangement links TRBV19 to TRBJ2-3; tentative D call: TRBD2 (5 bases). CDR3 length: 15 amino acids. Germline values: CDR1 LNHDA, CDR2 SQIVND (reference sequence). V was trimmed by 5 bases and J by 4 bases, leaving 16 bases between them. The CDR3 protein is CASSLHGRRADTQYF. The DNA of the CDR3 is TGTGCCAGTAGTCTGCACGGACGGCGGGCAGATACGCAGTATTTT.

The gene calls are TRBV11-2 and TRBJ2-2; TRBD2 is a possible D gene (5 bases). The CDR3 contains 16 residues. Trimming removed 1 base at V and 1 base at J, with 10 bases between. In germline, CDR1 is SGHAT, CDR2 FQNNGV. CDR3 nucleotide sequence: TGTGCCAGCAGCTTAGGACTATCACGGAACACCGGGGAGCTGTTTTTT. This sequence encodes CASSLGLSRNTGELFF.

This sequence joins TRBV20-1 and TRBJ1-2; D gene uncertain. The CDR3 is 11 residues long. Germline V gene sequence: CDR1 DFQATT, CDR2 SNEGSKA (reference sequence). The V end lost 3 bases, the J end lost 1 base, and 3 bases lay between the germline ends. Here the CDR3 DNA reads TGCAGTGCTAGCCTTAACTATGGCTACACCTTC. Its protein product is CSASLNYGYTF.

The chain uses TRBV19 and TRBJ2-1, with D possibly being TRBD1 (6 bases). The CDR3 is 11 amino acids. Trimming took off 2 bases at V and 13 bases at J, with 9 bases between the two ends. The V gene's germline CDR1 is LNHDA and CDR2 SQIVND (reference sequence). This CDR3 is CASSIWDTQFF. Here the CDR3 DNA reads TGTGCCAGTAGTATATGGGACACCCAGTTCTTC.

This clone has a single count. The chain employs TRBV19 and TRBJ1-3; D unclear. Germline CDR1 LNHDA, CDR2 SQIVND (reference sequence). The CDR3 totals 14 residues. Deletions cut 9 bases from V and 0 bases from J, with 12 bases between. CDR3 residues: CASSTGFSGNTIYF. DNA for the CDR3: TGTGCCAGCTCTACGGGGTTCTCTGGAAACACCATATATTTT.